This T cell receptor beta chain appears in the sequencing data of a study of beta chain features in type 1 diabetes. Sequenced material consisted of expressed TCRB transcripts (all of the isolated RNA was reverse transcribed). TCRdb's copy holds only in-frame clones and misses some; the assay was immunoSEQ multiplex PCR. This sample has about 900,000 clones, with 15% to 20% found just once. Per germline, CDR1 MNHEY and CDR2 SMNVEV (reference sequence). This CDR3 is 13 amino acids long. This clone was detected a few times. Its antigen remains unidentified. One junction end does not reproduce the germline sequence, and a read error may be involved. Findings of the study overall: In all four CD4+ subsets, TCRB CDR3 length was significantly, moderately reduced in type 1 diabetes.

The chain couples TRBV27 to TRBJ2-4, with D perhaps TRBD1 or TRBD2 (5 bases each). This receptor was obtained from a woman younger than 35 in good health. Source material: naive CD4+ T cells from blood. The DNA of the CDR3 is TGTGCCAGCAGTCCGACCGGTTCGGGGCGCGAGAGGTTC. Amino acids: CASSPTGSGRERF.